The clone carrying this T cell receptor (beta chain) was picked up many times. Quantitative molecular-barcoded 5'-RACE generated the TCR beta libraries. One entry per CDR3 protein, called by TCRdb with MiXCR from the 5' RACE reads. The profile shows under 300,000 distinct CDR3 sequences, around 7.8% of them singletons. This record comes from a study of CD8 T cells in ankylosing spondylitis. The V end was cut by 6 bases, the J end by 9 bases, with 12 bases between. There are 12 residues in the CDR3. Germline assignment: CDR1 SGHTA and CDR2 FQGNSA. Sequenced sample: blood, either unsorted or a sorted T cell fraction (not recorded which). This clonotype was sampled from a male donor with ankylosing spondylitis or in good health (not recorded which). This chain connects TRBV7-2 to TRBJ2-1; possibly TRBD2 for D (6 bases). The CDR3 DNA sequence: TGTGCCAGCAGGCAACTAGCTGGTGAGCAGTTCTTC. This sequence encodes CASRQLAGEQFF.